This T cell receptor beta chain was recovered during a study of T-cell memory formation after mild COVID-19. Across the whole study: Each donor largely had its own TCR clusters.

Of note for this clonotype: As yet, its antigen is unknown.

V shed 0 bases and J shed 3 bases, with 18 bases lying between them. The CDR3 consists of 18 residues. Germline V gene lookup returns CDR1 LGHNA and CDR2 YNFKEQ. The TCR alpha and TCR beta cDNA libraries, bearing sample barcodes and UMIs, were generated by 5'RACE using constant-segment primers. MiXCR was run by TCRdb on the 5' RACE reads, yielding one entry per CDR3 protein. The sample lists around 200,000 distinct CDR3 sequences; around 21% were seen once. Overall study findings and caveats: Contracting clones from day 15 to 85 had balanced CD4/CD8; later expanders favoured CD4+.

This TCR derives from an adult woman who had mild COVID-19 (a few samples of this study predate the infection). Cell type and time point are not known. V is TRBV4-2 and J is TRBJ1-5, with D perhaps matching TRBD1 (5 bases). The sequenced sample was PBMCs or a T cell subset sorted from them (not recorded which). The CDR3 coding sequence is TGTGCCAGCAGCCAAGATAGAGAGGGGCCTCTAATCAATCAGCCCCAGCATTTT. As protein: CASSQDREGPLINQPQHF.